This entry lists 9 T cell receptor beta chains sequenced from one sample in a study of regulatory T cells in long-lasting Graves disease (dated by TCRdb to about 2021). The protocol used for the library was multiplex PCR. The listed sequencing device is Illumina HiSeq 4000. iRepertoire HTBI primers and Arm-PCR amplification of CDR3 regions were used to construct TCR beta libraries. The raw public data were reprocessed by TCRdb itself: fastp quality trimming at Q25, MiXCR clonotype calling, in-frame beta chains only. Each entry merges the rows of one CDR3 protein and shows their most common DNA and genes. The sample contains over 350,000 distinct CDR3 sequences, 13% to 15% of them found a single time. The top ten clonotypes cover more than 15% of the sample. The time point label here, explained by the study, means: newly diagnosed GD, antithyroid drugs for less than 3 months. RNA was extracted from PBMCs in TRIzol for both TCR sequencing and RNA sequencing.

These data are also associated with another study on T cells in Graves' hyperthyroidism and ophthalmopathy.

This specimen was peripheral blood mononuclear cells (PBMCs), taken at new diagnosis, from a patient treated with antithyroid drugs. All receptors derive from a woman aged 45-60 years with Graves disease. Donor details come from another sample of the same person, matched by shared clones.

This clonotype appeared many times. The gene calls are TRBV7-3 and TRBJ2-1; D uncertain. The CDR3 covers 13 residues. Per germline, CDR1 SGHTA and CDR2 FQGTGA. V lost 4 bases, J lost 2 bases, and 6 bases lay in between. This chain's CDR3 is CASSSDAYNEQFF. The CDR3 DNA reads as TGTGCCAGCAGCTCCGACGCCTACAATGAGCAGTTCTTC.

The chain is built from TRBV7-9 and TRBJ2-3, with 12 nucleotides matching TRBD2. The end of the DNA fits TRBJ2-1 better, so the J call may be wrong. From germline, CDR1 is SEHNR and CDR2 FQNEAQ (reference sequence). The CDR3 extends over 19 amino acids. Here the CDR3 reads CASSLTSRPSGRAISEQFF. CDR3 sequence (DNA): TGTGCCAGCAGCTTAACCTCCCGGCCTAGCGGGAGGGCCATTAGTGAGCAGTTCTTC.

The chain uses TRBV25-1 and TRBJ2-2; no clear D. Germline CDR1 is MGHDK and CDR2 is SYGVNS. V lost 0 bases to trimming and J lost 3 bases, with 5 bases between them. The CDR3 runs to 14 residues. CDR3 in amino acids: CASSEYPDTGELFF. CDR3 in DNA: TGTGCCAGCAGTGAATATCCGGACACCGGGGAGCTGTTTTTT.

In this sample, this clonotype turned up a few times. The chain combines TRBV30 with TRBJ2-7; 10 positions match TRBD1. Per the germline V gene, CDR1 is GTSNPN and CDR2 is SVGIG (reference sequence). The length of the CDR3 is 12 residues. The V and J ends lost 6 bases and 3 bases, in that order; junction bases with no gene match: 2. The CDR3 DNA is TGTGCCTGTGGACAGGGGGTCTACGAGCAGTACTTC. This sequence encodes CACGQGVYEQYF.

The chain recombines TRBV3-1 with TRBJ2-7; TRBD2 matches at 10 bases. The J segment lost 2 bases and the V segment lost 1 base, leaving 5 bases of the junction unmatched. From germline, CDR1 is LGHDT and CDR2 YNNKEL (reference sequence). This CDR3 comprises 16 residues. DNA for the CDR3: TGTGCCAGCAGCCAAGGCCTAGCGGGAGCGACCTACGAGCAGTACTTC. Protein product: CASSQGLAGATYEQYF.

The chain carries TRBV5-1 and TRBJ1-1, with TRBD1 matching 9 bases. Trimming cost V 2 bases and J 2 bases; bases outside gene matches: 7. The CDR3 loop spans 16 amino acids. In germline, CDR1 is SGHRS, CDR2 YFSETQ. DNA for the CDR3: TGCGCCAGCAGCTTAGGGGACAGGGCATTAAACACTGAAGCTTTCTTT. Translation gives CASSLGDRALNTEAFF.

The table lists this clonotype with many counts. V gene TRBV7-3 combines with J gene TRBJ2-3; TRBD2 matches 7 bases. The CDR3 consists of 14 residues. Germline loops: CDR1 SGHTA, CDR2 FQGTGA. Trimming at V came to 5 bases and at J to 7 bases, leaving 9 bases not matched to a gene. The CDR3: CASSAPGTTHTQYF. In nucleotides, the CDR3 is TGTGCCAGCAGCGCGCCCGGGACTACTCATACGCAGTATTTT.

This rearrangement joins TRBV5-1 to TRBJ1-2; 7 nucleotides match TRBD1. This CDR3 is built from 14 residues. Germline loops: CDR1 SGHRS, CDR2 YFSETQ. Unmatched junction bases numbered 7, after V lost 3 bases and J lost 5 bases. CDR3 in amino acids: CASSYGQATYGYTF. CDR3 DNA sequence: TGCGCCAGCAGCTATGGACAGGCGACGTATGGCTACACCTTC.

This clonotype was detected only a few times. The CDR3 loop is CSVVGDRGTYEQYF. The CDR3 bases are TGCAGCGTTGTGGGGGACAGGGGAACCTACGAGCAGTACTTC. This chain connects TRBV29-1 to TRBJ2-7; 10 bases fit TRBD1. From germline, CDR1 is SQVTM and CDR2 ANQGSEA. With V trimmed by 4 bases and J by 2 bases, 5 bases remained unmatched. The CDR3 is made up of 14 amino acids.